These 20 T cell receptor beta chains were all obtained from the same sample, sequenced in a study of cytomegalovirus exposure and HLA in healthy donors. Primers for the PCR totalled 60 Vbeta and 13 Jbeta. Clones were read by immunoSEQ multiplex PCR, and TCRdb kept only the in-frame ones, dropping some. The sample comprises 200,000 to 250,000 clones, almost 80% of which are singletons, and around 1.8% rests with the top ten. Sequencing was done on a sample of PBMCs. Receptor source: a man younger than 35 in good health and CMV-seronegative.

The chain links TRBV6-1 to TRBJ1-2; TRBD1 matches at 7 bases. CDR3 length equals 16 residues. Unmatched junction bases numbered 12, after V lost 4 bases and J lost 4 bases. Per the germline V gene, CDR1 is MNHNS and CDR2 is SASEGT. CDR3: CASSADRDLRGYGYTF. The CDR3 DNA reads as TGTGCCAGCAGTGCCGACAGGGACCTTCGGGGCTATGGCTACACCTTC.

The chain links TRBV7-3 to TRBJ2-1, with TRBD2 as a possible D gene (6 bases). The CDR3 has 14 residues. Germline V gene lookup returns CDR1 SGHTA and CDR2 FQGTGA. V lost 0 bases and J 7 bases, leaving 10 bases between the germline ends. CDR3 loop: CASSLTRERNEQFF. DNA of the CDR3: TGTGCCAGCAGCTTAACGCGGGAACGGAATGAGCAGTTCTTC.

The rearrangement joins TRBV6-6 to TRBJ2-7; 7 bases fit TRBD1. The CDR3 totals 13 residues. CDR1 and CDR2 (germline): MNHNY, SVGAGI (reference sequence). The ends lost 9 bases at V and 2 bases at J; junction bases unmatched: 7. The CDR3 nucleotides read TGTGCCAGTAACCCGGGACAGACCTACGAGCAGTACTTC. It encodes CASNPGQTYEQYF.

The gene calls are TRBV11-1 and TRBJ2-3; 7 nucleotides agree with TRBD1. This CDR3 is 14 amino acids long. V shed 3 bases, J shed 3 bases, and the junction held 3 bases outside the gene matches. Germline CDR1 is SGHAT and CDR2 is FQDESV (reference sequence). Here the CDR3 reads CASSFNRGTDTQYF. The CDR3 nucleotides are TGTGCCAGCAGCTTTAACAGGGGAACAGATACGCAGTATTTT.

The CDR3 loop is CAWSMTSGPQETQYF. The CDR3 DNA is TGTGCCTGGAGTATGACTAGCGGGCCCCAAGAGACCCAGTACTTC. This sequence joins TRBV30 and TRBJ2-5, with TRBD2 identical over 10 bases. With V trimmed by 2 bases and J by 1 base, 4 bases remained unmatched. Germline V gene data show CDR1 as GTSNPN and CDR2 as SVGIG (reference sequence). CDR3 length: 15 residues.

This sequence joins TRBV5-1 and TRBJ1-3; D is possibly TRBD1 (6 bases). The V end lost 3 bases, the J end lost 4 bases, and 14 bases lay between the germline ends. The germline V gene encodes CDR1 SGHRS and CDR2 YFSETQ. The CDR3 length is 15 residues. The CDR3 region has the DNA TGCGCCAGCAGCTCCGAACCAGGGGTAGGAAACACCATATATTTT. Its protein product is CASSSEPGVGNTIYF.

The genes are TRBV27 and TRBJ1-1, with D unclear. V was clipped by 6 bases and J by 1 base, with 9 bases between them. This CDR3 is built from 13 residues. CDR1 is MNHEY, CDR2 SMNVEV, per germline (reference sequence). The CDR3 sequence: CASSLTENTEAFF. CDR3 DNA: TGTGCCAGCAGCTTGACTGAGAACACTGAAGCTTTCTTT.

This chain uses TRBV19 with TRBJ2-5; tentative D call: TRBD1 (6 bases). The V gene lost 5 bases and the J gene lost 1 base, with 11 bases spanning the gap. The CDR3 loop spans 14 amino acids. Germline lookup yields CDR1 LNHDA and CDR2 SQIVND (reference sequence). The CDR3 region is CASSSRTVQETQYF. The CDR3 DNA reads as TGTGCCAGTAGTTCCCGGACAGTCCAAGAGACCCAGTACTTC.

This chain's CDR3 is CASSSLWDQQATYNSPLHF. For the CDR3, the DNA is TGTGCCAGCAGTTCATTATGGGATCAACAGGCAACCTATAATTCACCCCTCCACTTT. J is TRBJ1-6 and V is TRBV7-9, with TRBD1 as a possible D gene (5 bases). Trimming cost V 6 bases and J 2 bases, with 23 bases left between them. The CDR3 spans 19 residues. Germline values: CDR1 SEHNR, CDR2 FQNEAQ (reference sequence).

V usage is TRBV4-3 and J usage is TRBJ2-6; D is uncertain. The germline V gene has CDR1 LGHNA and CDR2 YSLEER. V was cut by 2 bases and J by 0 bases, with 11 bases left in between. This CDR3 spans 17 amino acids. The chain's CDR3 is CASSQTKQSSGANVLTF. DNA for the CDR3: TGCGCCAGCAGCCAAACCAAACAAAGCTCTGGGGCCAACGTCCTGACTTTC.

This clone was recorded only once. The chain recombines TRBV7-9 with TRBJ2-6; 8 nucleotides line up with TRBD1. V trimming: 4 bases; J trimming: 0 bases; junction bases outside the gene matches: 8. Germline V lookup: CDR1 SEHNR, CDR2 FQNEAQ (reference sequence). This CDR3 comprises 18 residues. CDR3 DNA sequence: TGTGCCAGCAGCTCCTGGACAGGGAAAGGCTCTGGGGCCAACGTCCTGACTTTC. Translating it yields CASSSWTGKGSGANVLTF.

CDR3 sequence reads: CASSFQSQIYEQYF. The CDR3 coding sequence is TGTGCCAGCAGCTTCCAGTCCCAGATTTACGAGCAGTACTTC. The V call is TRBV7-2, the J call TRBJ2-7; D is unclear. The CDR3 is 14 amino acids. Trimming took off 3 bases at V and 4 bases at J, with 13 bases between the two ends. Germline CDR1 reads SGHTA; CDR2 reads FQGNSA.

CDR3 nucleotides: TGTGCCAGCAGCCGAGACAGGGGCGGGCACGAGCAGTACTTC. Its protein is CASSRDRGGHEQYF. The chain carries TRBV7-2 and TRBJ2-7; TRBD1 matches at 8 bases. The CDR3 totals 14 residues. Looked up from germline, CDR1 is SGHTA and CDR2 is FQGNSA. V lost 5 bases, J lost 5 bases, and 8 bases stayed unmatched.

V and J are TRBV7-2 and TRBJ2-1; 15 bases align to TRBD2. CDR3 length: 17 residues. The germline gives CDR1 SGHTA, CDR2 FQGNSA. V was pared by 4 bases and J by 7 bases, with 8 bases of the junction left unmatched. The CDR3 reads CASSSTTGLAGGNEQFF. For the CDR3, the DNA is TGTGCCAGCAGCTCAACGACGGGACTAGCGGGGGGTAATGAGCAGTTCTTC.

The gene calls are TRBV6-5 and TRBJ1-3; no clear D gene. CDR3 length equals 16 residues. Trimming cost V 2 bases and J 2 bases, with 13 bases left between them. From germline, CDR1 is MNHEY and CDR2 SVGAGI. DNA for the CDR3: TGTGCCAGCAGTTACGGGGAGGCAGAGCCTGGAAACACCATATATTTT. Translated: CASSYGEAEPGNTIYF.

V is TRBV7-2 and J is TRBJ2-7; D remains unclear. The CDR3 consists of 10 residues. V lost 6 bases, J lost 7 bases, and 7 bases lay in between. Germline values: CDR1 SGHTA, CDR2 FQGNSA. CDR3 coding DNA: TGTGCCAGCAGTAATACTGAGCAGTACTTC. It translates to CASSNTEQYF.

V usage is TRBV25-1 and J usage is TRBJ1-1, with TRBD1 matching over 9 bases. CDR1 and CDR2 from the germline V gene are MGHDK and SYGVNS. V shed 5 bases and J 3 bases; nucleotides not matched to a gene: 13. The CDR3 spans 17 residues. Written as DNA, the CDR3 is TGTGCCAGCAGTTCCCACCGACAGGGGGTAAGGCACACTGAAGCTTTCTTT. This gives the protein CASSSHRQGVRHTEAFF.

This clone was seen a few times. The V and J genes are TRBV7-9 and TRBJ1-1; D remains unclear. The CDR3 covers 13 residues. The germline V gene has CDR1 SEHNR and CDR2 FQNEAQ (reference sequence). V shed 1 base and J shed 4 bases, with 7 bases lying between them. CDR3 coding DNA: TGTGCCAGCAGCTTAGATCCAGGCACTGAAGCTTTCTTT. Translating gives CASSLDPGTEAFF.

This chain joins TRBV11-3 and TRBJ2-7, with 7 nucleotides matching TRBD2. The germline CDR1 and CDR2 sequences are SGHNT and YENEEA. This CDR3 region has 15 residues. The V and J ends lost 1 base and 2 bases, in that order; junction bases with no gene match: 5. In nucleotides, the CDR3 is TGTGCCAGCAGCTTAGTTGGGGGGGGAACCTACGAGCAGTACTTC. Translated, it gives CASSLVGGGTYEQYF. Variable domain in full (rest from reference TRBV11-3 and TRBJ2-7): EAGVVQSPRYKIIEKKQPVAFWCNPISGHNTLYWYLQNLGQGPELLIRYENEEAVDDSQLPKDRFSAERLKGVDSTLKIQPAELGDSAVYLCASSLVGGGTYEQYFGPGTRLTVT.

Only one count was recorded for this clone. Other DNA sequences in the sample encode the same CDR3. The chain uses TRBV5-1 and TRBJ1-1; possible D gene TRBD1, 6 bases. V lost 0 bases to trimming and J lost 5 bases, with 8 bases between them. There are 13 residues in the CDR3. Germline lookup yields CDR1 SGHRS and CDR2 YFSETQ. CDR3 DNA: TGCGCCAGCAGCTTGGACAGGGATACTGAAGCTTTCTTT. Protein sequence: CASSLDRDTEAFF.